This T cell receptor beta chain derives from a study of CD8 T cells in ankylosing spondylitis. Findings of the study overall: Prior work had noted some motif variants in reactive arthritis blood and synovial fluid. Eight or nine highly homologous variants made up a TCR beta motif that seemed to typify ankylosing spondylitis blood. Significantly higher representation of disease-linked clones was reported for matched ankylosing spondylitis synovial fluid.

About this clonotype: Its antigen is currently unknown.

One entry per CDR3 protein, called by TCRdb with MiXCR from the 5' RACE reads. The repertoire consists of some 220,000 distinct CDR3 sequences, with about 11% occurring once and the leading ten covering 2.6%. Germline V gene lookup returns CDR1 SGHVS and CDR2 FQNEAQ. V gave up 5 bases and J gave up 4 bases, with 10 bases separating them. The CDR3 has 13 amino acids. V is TRBV7-8 and J is TRBJ2-3; weak D call: TRBD2 (5 bases). The clonotype comes from a male donor with ankylosing spondylitis or in good health (not recorded which). Sequencing was done on a sample of blood, either unsorted or a sorted T cell fraction (not recorded which). CDR3 in amino acids: CASSPSRADTQYF. DNA of the CDR3: TGTGCCAGCAGCCCGTCGCGGGCAGATACGCAGTATTTT.